This paragraph reports one T cell receptor beta chain. Looked up from germline, CDR1 is MNHNS and CDR2 is SASEGT. The CDR3 length is 14 residues. V was clipped by 7 bases and J by 0 bases; unmatched bases: 6. iRepertoire HTBI primers and Arm-PCR of CDR3 regions built TCR beta libraries. In TCRdb, the multiplex PCR reads were re-called with MiXCR into one record per CDR3 protein. The sample lists about 660,000 distinct CDR3 sequences, 25% to 35% occurring once. Time point: persistent/refractory GD, antithyroid drugs over 5 years with positive TRAb. The authors made the TCR library using RNA they extracted from PBMCs. This record comes from a study of regulatory T cells in long-lasting Graves disease.

Sequenced here: peripheral blood mononuclear cells (PBMCs), sampled when the disease was refractory, from a patient treated with antithyroid drugs. The source is a female donor with Graves disease. The gene calls are TRBV6-1 and TRBJ2-7; TRBD1 matches at 7 bases. CDR3 bases: TGTGCCAGCACCGTGGACAGGACCTCCTACGAGCAGTACTTC. Residues: CASTVDRTSYEQYF.